Here is one T cell receptor beta chain with its context. The sample originates from a study of blood T cell repertoires in COVID-19. At the level of the study: The cDNA or gDNA used as material had been derived from T cells, B-cell-depleted T cells, or PBMCs.

The Seattle site enrolled patients during active infection and followed them longitudinally. This table comes from immunoSEQ multiplex PCR, and its TCRdb copy is limited to in-frame clones, with some not included. Of about 300,000 clones in the sample, roughly nine tenths were seen once. The receptor comes from a woman aged 30 to 39 with COVID-19, enrolled during active disease. Material for sequencing was peripheral blood.

The CDR3 sequence is CASSLGAGGGASGANVLTF. As DNA, the CDR3 is TGTGCCAGCAGCTTGGGAGCTGGAGGGGGCGCTTCCGGGGCCAACGTCCTGACTTTC. V usage is TRBV5-4 and J usage is TRBJ2-6, with D perhaps TRBD1 (7 bases). The CDR3 length is 19 residues. Germline lookup yields CDR1 SGHNT and CDR2 YYREEE (reference sequence). Trimming stripped 0 bases from V and 4 bases from J, with 20 bases between.